The 27 T cell receptor beta chains below come from one sample, sequenced in a study of yellow fever vaccine responses in identical twins. TCRdb redid the calling of the RT-PCR reads with MiXCR, one entry per CDR3 protein. The data show under 1,500 distinct CDR3 sequences, roughly 84% seen once. Sequenced here: T cells from blood (PBMCs), unsorted or a sorted subset (not recorded which), sampled before or after yellow fever vaccination (not recorded which). These receptors all come from a female donor who received the yellow fever vaccine.

The sample holds one count of this clonotype. The V call is TRBV4-1, the J call TRBJ1-1, with D unresolved. CDR1 MGHRA and CDR2 YSYEKL come from the germline V gene. This CDR3 contains 15 residues. Trimming shortened V by 0 bases and J by 0 bases, and 8 bases separated the two germline ends. The CDR3 sequence: CASSQDPEVNTEAFF. CDR3 DNA sequence: TGCGCCAGCAGCCAAGATCCGGAAGTGAACACTGAAGCTTTCTTT.

V and J are TRBV10-1 and TRBJ1-2; weak D call: TRBD1 (5 bases). Trimming took 3 bases from V and 8 from J, leaving 13 bases between them. Germline values: CDR1 WNHNN, CDR2 SYGVQD (reference sequence). The CDR3 runs to 13 residues. CDR3: CASSDKSGRGYTF. The CDR3 bases are TGCGCCAGCAGTGATAAGTCAGGGCGCGGCTACACCTTC.

V and J are TRBV27 and TRBJ1-2; no reliable D call. CDR3 length equals 15 residues. Germline lookup yields CDR1 MNHEY and CDR2 SMNVEV (reference sequence). Trimming stripped 0 bases from V and 4 bases from J, with 12 bases between. CDR3 loop: CASSLSVGGPYGYTF. For the CDR3, the DNA is TGTGCCAGCAGTTTATCTGTTGGCGGACCCTATGGCTACACCTTC.

The chain recombines TRBV6-1 with TRBJ2-7; D possibly corresponds to TRBD1 (5 bases). Germline lookup yields CDR1 MNHNS and CDR2 SASEGT. The CDR3 is 15 amino acids. V was pared by 2 bases and J by 3 bases, with 14 bases between. CDR3 loop: CASSEIAKQDYEQYV. CDR3 sequence (DNA): TGTGCCAGCAGTGAAATCGCAAAACAGGACTACGAGCAGTACGTC.

This clonotype has only a few counts. V is TRBV7-9 and J is TRBJ2-3, with unresolved D. Germline V gene lookup returns CDR1 SEHNR and CDR2 FQNEAQ (reference sequence). Trimming removed 1 base at V and 5 bases at J, with 10 bases between. CDR3 length: 14 residues. CDR3 sequence (DNA): TGTGCCAGCAGCTTAGTCCGGGTTGGAGATACGCAGTATTTT. It yields the protein CASSLVRVGDTQYF. The whole variable domain, filled in from reference TRBV7-9 and TRBJ2-3, reads DTGVSQNPRHKITKRGQNVTFRCDPISEHNRLYWYRQTLGQGPEFLTYFQNEAQLEKSRLLSDRFSAERPKGSFSTLEIQRTEQGDSAMYLCASSLVRVGDTQYFGPGTRLTVL.

The genes are TRBV5-1 and TRBJ2-6, with D unclear. This CDR3 comprises 14 residues. Germline V gene data show CDR1 as SGHRS and CDR2 as YFSETQ. V was shortened by 5 bases and J by 2 bases, with 8 bases between the two germline ends. DNA for the CDR3: TGCGCCAGCAGTATCGGCACTGGGGCCAACGTCCTGACTTTC. This encodes CASSIGTGANVLTF.

The V and J genes are TRBV7-8 and TRBJ2-5; D is undetermined. V dropped 1 base and J dropped 5 bases, with 5 bases sitting between them. Germline V gene data show CDR1 as SGHVS and CDR2 as FQNEAQ. The CDR3 spans 12 residues. The CDR3 DNA sequence: TGTGCCAGCAGCTTAGGGACGGAGACCCAGTACTTC. As protein: CASSLGTETQYF.

This clonotype was found once. This chain uses TRBV18 with TRBJ1-1, with D unresolved. Germline V gene data show CDR1 as KGHSH and CDR2 as LQKENI. Trimming pared 7 bases from V and 1 base from J, leaving 10 bases between. The CDR3 loop spans 13 amino acids. As DNA, the CDR3 is TGTGCCAGCTTATGGTCGACGAACACTGAAGCTTTCTTT. Amino acid sequence: CASLWSTNTEAFF. The full variable domain, completed using reference TRBV18 and TRBJ1-1, is NAGVMQNPRHLVRRRGQEARLRCSPMKGHSHVYWYRQLPEEGLKFMVYLQKENIIDESGMPKERFSAEFPKEGPSILRIQQVVRGDSAAYFCASLWSTNTEAFFGQGTRLTVV.

V gene TRBV29-1 combines with J gene TRBJ2-7; TRBD2 aligns across 10 bases. This CDR3 is 13 amino acids long. Germline loops: CDR1 SQVTM, CDR2 ANQGSEA. V was clipped by 5 bases and J by 6 bases; unmatched bases: 7. As DNA, the CDR3 is TGCAGCGTTTTAGCGGGAGGATTCCGCGAGCAGTACTTC. It yields the protein CSVLAGGFREQYF.

This CDR3 is CSARDPSGSNNEQFF. CDR3 nucleotides: TGCAGTGCTAGAGATCCTAGCGGGTCAAACAATGAGCAGTTCTTC. The chain uses TRBV20-1 and TRBJ2-1; 8 bases are a match to TRBD2. The CDR3 has 15 amino acids. Germline trimming cut 0 bases from V and 5 bases from J; bases unmatched to any gene: 6. The germline V gene encodes CDR1 DFQATT and CDR2 SNEGSKA (reference sequence).

The rearrangement joins TRBV18 to TRBJ2-7; perhaps D is TRBD1 or TRBD2 (6 bases each). Deletions cut 3 bases from V and 3 bases from J, with 30 bases between. The CDR3 is made up of 20 amino acids. Germline CDR1 reads KGHSH; CDR2 reads LQKENI. The CDR3 nucleotides are TGTGCCAGCTCACCCCCCGGCGGAGGGGGGCGGTTTGCGGGCTTCTACGAGCAGTACTTC. Amino acid sequence: CASSPPGGGGRFAGFYEQYF. Together with reference TRBV18 and TRBJ2-7, the CDR3 gives the full variable domain: NAGVMQNPRHLVRRRGQEARLRCSPMKGHSHVYWYRQLPEEGLKFMVYLQKENIIDESGMPKERFSAEFPKEGPSILRIQQVVRGDSAAYFCASSPPGGGGRFAGFYEQYFGPGTRLTVT.

V usage is TRBV30 and J usage is TRBJ1-2; weak D call: TRBD1 (6 bases). The CDR3 length is 14 residues. CDR1 GTSNPN and CDR2 SVGIG come from the germline V gene (reference sequence). Trimming cost V 5 bases and J 5 bases, with 18 bases left between them. This CDR3 is CAWVGDRTRYGYTF. The DNA for the CDR3 is TGTGCCTGGGTGGGAGACAGGACCAGATATGGCTACACCTTC. The full variable domain, in which reference TRBV30 and TRBJ1-2 provide the parts outside the CDR3, is SQTIHQWPATLVQPVGSPLSLECTVEGTSNPNLYWYRQAAGRGLQLLFYSVGIGQISSEVPQNLSASRPQDRQFILSSKKLLLSDSGFYLCAWVGDRTRYGYTFGSGTRLTVV.

This chain uses TRBV4-3 with TRBJ2-5, with 8 nucleotides matching TRBD2. The CDR3 is 17 amino acids. The J segment lost 5 bases and the V segment lost 3 bases, leaving 14 bases of the junction unmatched. Germline V CDR1 and CDR2: LGHNA, YSLEER. The CDR3 protein is CASSQTLSRGGRETQYF. CDR3 bases: TGCGCCAGCAGCCAGACCCTTTCACGGGGGGGCAGGGAGACCCAGTACTTC.

The chain recombines TRBV6-2 or TRBV6-3 with TRBJ1-6; no definite D call. Germline assignment: CDR1 MNHEY and CDR2 SVGEGT. This CDR3 has 16 residues. Deletions cut 2 bases from V and 6 bases from J, with 14 bases between. CDR3 nucleotides: TGTGCCAGCAGTTACACCCCAGGAAACACTAATTCACCCCTCCACTTT. This encodes CASSYTPGNTNSPLHF.

The V gene is TRBV7-6, the J gene TRBJ2-1, with D perhaps matching TRBD2 (6 bases). Germline CDR1 reads SGHVS; CDR2 reads FNYEAQ. The V gene lost 5 bases and the J gene lost 9 bases, with 14 bases spanning the gap. This CDR3 contains 13 residues. The CDR3 DNA reads as TGTGCCAGCAGCGTACCGGGACTTTCTGAGCAGTTCTTC. This codes for CASSVPGLSEQFF.

This clonotype was counted a single time. The chain couples TRBV7-3 to TRBJ2-2, with 9 bases aligning to TRBD1. This CDR3 has 15 amino acids. Germline CDR1 is SGHTA and CDR2 is FQGTGA. With 2 bases clipped from V and 4 bases from J, the junction kept 2 bases outside the gene matches. The DNA of the CDR3 is TGTGCCAGCAGCTTAGGGGGACAGGGCACCGGGGAGCTGTTTTTT. It encodes CASSLGGQGTGELFF.

This clonotype was counted a few times. V gene TRBV23-1 combines with J gene TRBJ1-5; D uncertain. TRBV23-1 is annotated as an ORF whose role is uncertain. CDR3 length: 13 amino acids. V lost 0 bases, J lost 3 bases, and 3 bases lay in between. The CDR3 sequence is CASSQSDNQPQHF. The CDR3 nucleotides read TGCGCCAGCAGTCAATCGGACAATCAGCCCCAGCATTTT.

The V gene is TRBV18, the J gene TRBJ2-3; 10 nucleotides match TRBD2. V shed 3 bases, J shed 0 bases, and the junction held 12 bases outside the gene matches. Germline V lookup: CDR1 KGHSH, CDR2 LQKENI. The CDR3 runs 19 residues. In nucleotides, the CDR3 is TGTGCCAGCTCACCCTCGGGAGTGGCTAGCGGGGGAAGCACAGATACGCAGTATTTT. It translates to CASSPSGVASGGSTDTQYF.

The V call is TRBV7-9, the J call TRBJ2-3; 7 nucleotides line up with TRBD2. The CDR3 length is 16 residues. The V segment lost 1 base and the J segment 2 bases; nucleotides outside the gene matches: 6. Germline CDR1 is SEHNR and CDR2 is FQNEAQ (reference sequence). This chain's CDR3 is CASSLGLAVITDTQYF. The CDR3 bases are TGTGCCAGCAGCTTAGGTCTAGCGGTGATCACAGATACGCAGTATTTT.

The chain recombines TRBV11-1 with TRBJ2-1; tentatively, D is TRBD2 (6 bases). Germline V gene data show CDR1 as SGHAT and CDR2 as FQDESV (reference sequence). The CDR3 spans 16 residues. The V gene lost 0 bases and the J gene lost 0 bases, with 9 bases spanning the gap. CDR3 sequence reads: CASSLASGRSYNEQFF. As DNA, the CDR3 is TGTGCCAGCAGCTTAGCTAGCGGCCGCTCCTACAATGAGCAGTTCTTC.

This chain links TRBV6-1 with TRBJ1-1, with D maybe TRBD1 (6 bases). Per germline, CDR1 MNHNS and CDR2 SASEGT. CDR3 length: 14 amino acids. The V end lost 6 bases, the J end lost 2 bases, and 13 bases lay between the germline ends. CDR3: CASRRDTSNTEAFF. In DNA form, the CDR3 reads TGTGCCAGCAGGAGGGACACCTCTAACACTGAAGCTTTCTTT.

This clonotype was counted a few times. The chain links TRBV9 to TRBJ1-2; D is ambiguous. V lost 3 bases, J lost 8 bases, and 11 bases lay in between. Germline V gives CDR1 SGDLS, CDR2 YYNGEE. The CDR3 has 12 amino acids. The CDR3 region is CASSATSWGYTF. The CDR3 DNA is TGTGCCAGCAGCGCAACAAGTTGGGGCTACACCTTC. Complete variable domain (other parts from reference TRBV9 and TRBJ1-2): DSGVTQTPKHLITATGQRVTLRCSPRSGDLSVYWYQQSLDQGLQFLIQYYNGEERAKGNILERFSAQQFPDLHSELNLSSLELGDSALYFCASSATSWGYTFGSGTRLTVV.

V gene TRBV12-3 or TRBV12-4 combines with J gene TRBJ1-2; D is unresolved. This CDR3 has 11 amino acids. V was trimmed by 3 bases and J by 6 bases, leaving 5 bases between them. CDR3 residues: CASSFGDGYTF. Here the CDR3 DNA reads TGTGCCAGCAGTTTTGGGGATGGCTACACCTTC.

The gene calls are TRBV10-3 and TRBJ1-3; D might be TRBD1 (5 bases). In germline, CDR1 is ENHRY, CDR2 SYGVKD. Trimming shortened V by 6 bases and J by 6 bases, and 12 bases separated the two germline ends. The CDR3 has 13 amino acids. As DNA, the CDR3 is TGTGCCATCAGGATGGGACTGGAAAACACCATATATTTT. It yields the protein CAIRMGLENTIYF.

This clonotype was recorded a few times. This chain uses TRBV20-1 with TRBJ1-2, with unresolved D. CDR1 and CDR2 from the germline V gene are DFQATT and SNEGSKA (reference sequence). V dropped 5 bases and J dropped 8 bases, with 18 bases sitting between them. The CDR3 runs 13 residues. The CDR3 here is CSALPVAGNGYTF. CDR3 DNA sequence: TGCAGTGCTTTACCTGTGGCGGGGAACGGCTACACCTTC.

The chain joins TRBV12-3 or TRBV12-4 to TRBJ2-5; 7 bases map to TRBD2. The CDR3 sequence is 16 residues long. V lost 2 bases, J lost 1 base, and 7 bases stayed unmatched. CDR3 DNA sequence: TGTGCCAGCAGTTTAATAGGGAAGCGGGGCCAAGAGACCCAGTACTTC. Translated: CASSLIGKRGQETQYF.

V usage is TRBV11-1 and J usage is TRBJ2-7; the D is unclear. V was trimmed by 5 bases and J by 4 bases, leaving 12 bases between them. The CDR3 runs to 13 residues. Germline CDR1 and CDR2: SGHAT and FQDESV (reference sequence). The CDR3 sequence is CASSKGGRYEQYF. The DNA for the CDR3 is TGTGCCAGCAGCAAGGGTGGGCGGTACGAGCAGTACTTC.